This TCR beta chain originates from a study of graft-versus-host responses after intestinal transplantation. As for the study in general: Grafts were multivisceral, liver-intestinal, or isolated intestinal.

V was pared by 0 bases and J by 11 bases, with 12 bases between. Germline CDR1 is SGHRS and CDR2 is YFSETQ. The CDR3 length is 12 residues. Profiling relied on immunoSEQ multiplex PCR, and the TCRdb table lists in-frame clones only, not all of them. The table has over 75,000 clones, about 88% seen once. For this clone: The antigen is undetermined.

Specimen: unstimulated CD4+ T cells sorted from spleen or lymph node cells, collected before transplant. The V and J genes are TRBV5-1 and TRBJ2-7; the D is unclear. The origin of this receptor is a human donor who was the organ donor for an intestinal transplant. The CDR3 sequence is CASSLDRGEEYF. DNA for the CDR3: TGCGCCAGCAGCTTGGATCGCGGAGAGGAGTACTTC.